The sequence of this T cell receptor (beta chain) was determined in a study of T-cell reconstitution after alpha-beta-depleted transplantation in children. The CDR3 totals 15 residues. The V end was cut by 1 base, the J end by 1 base, with 10 bases between. Looked up from germline, CDR1 is SGHDN and CDR2 is FVKESK. Molecular barcoding with unique molecular identifiers was used for the TCRbeta library. MiXCR, run by TCRdb on the PCR reads, gives a single entry per CDR3 protein. The top ten hold about 4.3% of the sample, which has about 610,000 distinct CDR3 sequences, over 9.5% seen once. This clonotype was seen a few times.

The V and J genes are TRBV14 and TRBJ2-5; no reliable D call. This TCR derives from a human donor who donated a stem cell graft to a child with acute myeloid leukemia. The sample consisted of PBMCs from the stem cell graft donor, taken from the stem cell graft. The CDR3 coding sequence is TGTGCCAGCAGCCAAGCGTGGGGTGGCCAAGAGACCCAGTACTTC. Encoded protein: CASSQAWGGQETQYF.